This is a list of T cell receptor beta chains from one sample in a study of CD4 T cells in relation to SARS-CoV-2 and coronaviruses. The protocol was immunoSEQ multiplex PCR, while the TCRdb copy is restricted to in-frame clones and leaves out a portion. The sample has 50,000 to 70,000 clones, 87% seen once. Sequencing input: memory CD4+ T cells from PBMCs. These receptors were taken from a human donor in good health. The CDR3 runs from the conserved cysteine through the conserved F or W. The D gene is left open where the match is weak. Clone size, where shown, is once, few, many, or a class for clones that have expanded.

TRBJ1-1,-,-,TRBV30,CAWTPWGRTEAFF,TGTGCCTGGACCCCGTGGGGGAGGACTGAAGCTTTCTTT
TRBJ2-7,TRBD2,-,TRBV7-9,CASSYDSGRNEQYF,TGTGCCAGCAGCTATGATAGCGGGAGAAACGAGCAGTACTTC
TRBJ1-6,TRBD1,-,TRBV27,CASSSRTGSYNSPLHF,TGTGCCAGCAGTTCCAGGACAGGGTCCTATAATTCACCCCTCCACTTT
TRBJ2-2,TRBD2,-,TRBV7-2,CASARGGLETGELFF,TGTGCCAGCGCACGGGGGGGCCTCGAAACCGGGGAGCTGTTTTTT
TRBJ1-4,-,-,TRBV28,CASSQGGPNEKLFF,TGTGCCAGCAGTCAGGGCGGGCCTAATGAAAAACTGTTTTTT
TRBJ1-2,-,-,TRBV5-1,CASSLEAGADGYTF,TGCGCCAGCAGCTTGGAGGCAGGCGCGGATGGCTACACCTTC
TRBJ2-7,-,-,TRBV7-9,CASSLASLGHHEQYF,TGTGCCAGCAGCTTAGCCTCATTGGGACACCACGAGCAGTACTTC
TRBJ1-6,-,-,TRBV19,CASSIPRGTLHF,TGTGCCAGTAGTATACCCAGGGGCACCCTCCACTTT
TRBJ2-2,-,-,TRBV3-1/TRBV3-2,CASSQGARNTGELFF,TGTGCCAGCAGCCAAGGGGCGAGAAACACCGGGGAGCTGTTTTTT
TRBJ2-7,-,-,TRBV3-1/TRBV3-2,CASSQGRGGGYYEQYF,TGTGCCAGCAGCCAAGGACGCGGCGGGGGCTACTACGAGCAGTACTTC
TRBJ1-1,-,-,TRBV27,CASSLQAVHTEAFF,TGTGCCAGCAGTCTACAGGCGGTACACACTGAAGCTTTCTTT
TRBJ1-1,-,-,TRBV5-4,CASSFDRNTEAFF,TGTGCCAGCAGCTTTGACAGGAACACTGAAGCTTTCTTT
TRBJ2-5,-,-,TRBV5-1,CASSFQYQETQYF,TGCGCCAGCAGCTTCCAGTACCAAGAGACCCAGTACTTC
TRBJ2-2,TRBD2,-,TRBV27,CASSAFLAGGPGELFF,TGTGCCAGCAGTGCCTTTTTAGCGGGGGGCCCCGGGGAGCTGTTTTTT
TRBJ1-2,TRBD1,-,TRBV5-6,CASRTGQGAHGYTF,TGTGCCAGCAGGACGGGACAGGGGGCGCATGGCTACACCTTC
TRBJ1-3,-,-,TRBV7-9,CASRSLRGAGNTIYF,TGTGCCAGCAGAAGCCTGCGGGGCGCTGGAAACACCATATATTTT
TRBJ1-5,TRBD1,-,TRBV7-9,CASSAGTGWAQPQHF,TGTGCCAGCAGCGCCGGGACAGGGTGGGCTCAGCCCCAGCATTTT
TRBJ2-2,-,-,TRBV27,CASSILWTANTGELFF,TGTGCCAGCAGTATACTTTGGACGGCGAACACCGGGGAGCTGTTTTTT
TRBJ2-5,TRBD1,-,TRBV29-1,CSGRDRGGETQYF,TGCAGCGGCCGGGACAGGGGAGGGGAGACCCAGTACTTC
TRBJ2-7,-,once,TRBV11-2,CASSQQGARGGYEQYF,TGTGCCAGCAGCCAACAGGGGGCGCGGGGGGGCTACGAGCAGTACTTC
TRBJ2-5,TRBD1,-,TRBV5-1,CASSPGTGMKTQYF,TGCGCCAGCAGCCCTGGGACAGGGATGAAGACCCAGTACTTC
TRBJ2-7,-,-,TRBV12-3/TRBV12-4,CASSLRTEGRQYF,TGTGCCAGCAGTCTCCGGACGGAGGGAAGGCAGTACTTC
TRBJ1-5,-,-,TRBV15,CATSRDRPGAGQPQHF,TGTGCCACCAGCAGAGATCGGCCGGGGGCGGGACAGCCCCAGCATTTT